Listed here are 15 T cell receptor beta chains from one sample, sequenced in a study of a mutant IDH1 vaccine in newly diagnosed glioma. Time point given: baseline, week 1 (first vaccination visit). The treatment is: pre-vaccination baseline after standard-of-care therapy. The repertoire was sequenced with immunoSEQ multiplex PCR; TCRdb's copy has only in-frame clones and lacks some. Of about 92,000 clones in the sample, about four fifths are singletons; the top ten hold approximately 7.6%. The material was PBMCs, obtained from a glioma patient treated with radiotherapy, temozolomide or both. These TCRs come from a man aged 35 to 55 with glioma.

The rearrangement links TRBV19 to TRBJ1-5, with D possibly matching TRBD1 (5 bases). Trimming left V 3 bases short and J 4 bases short, with 13 bases between. CDR1 LNHDA and CDR2 SQIVND come from the germline V gene (reference sequence). The CDR3 totals 15 residues. The CDR3 coding sequence is TGTGCCAGTAGTATCGGGCAGGGAATAAATCAGCCCCAGCATTTT. Translating it yields CASSIGQGINQPQHF.

The genes are TRBV10-1 and TRBJ2-2; 7 bases agree with TRBD2. This CDR3 region has 15 residues. The V and J ends lost 2 bases and 9 bases, in that order; junction bases with no gene match: 9. The germline V gene has CDR1 WNHNN and CDR2 SYGVQD (reference sequence). CDR3 loop: CASSEVRGGDRELFF. Written as DNA, the CDR3 is TGCGCCAGCAGTGAGGTCCGCGGGGGTGACCGGGAGCTGTTTTTT.

V gene TRBV6-5 combines with J gene TRBJ1-2, with D possibly being TRBD1 (5 bases). CDR1 is MNHEY and CDR2 is SVGAGI in the germline V gene. Between the trimmed V and J ends, which lost 2 bases and 10 bases, there was a span of 20 bases. This CDR3 comprises 15 residues. CDR3 amino acids: CASSYQRQQTAFYTF. DNA for the CDR3: TGTGCCAGCAGTTACCAGAGACAACAGACAGCCTTCTACACCTTC.

The CDR3 DNA follows: TGTGCCAGCAGTTTGACAGGGGAAGCGTCTGAAGCTTTCTTT. Amino acids: CASSLTGEASEAFF. The chain carries TRBV11-3 and TRBJ1-1; 8 nucleotides align to TRBD1. The CDR3 consists of 14 residues. After removal of 6 bases from V and 6 bases from J, the junction contained 9 bases not matched to a gene. Germline V gives CDR1 SGHNT, CDR2 YENEEA.

The CDR3 reads CASKDGGSATDTQYF. The DNA for the CDR3 is TGTGCCAGCAAAGACGGGGGCTCCGCCACAGATACGCAGTATTTT. The chain joins TRBV13 to TRBJ2-3; D may be TRBD1 or TRBD2 (6 bases each). This CDR3 is built from 15 residues. V gave up 7 bases and J gave up 2 bases, with 16 bases separating them. Germline values: CDR1 PRHDT, CDR2 FYEKMQ (reference sequence).

The V gene is TRBV7-2, the J gene TRBJ1-2; the D is unclear. There are 12 residues in the CDR3. Germline V CDR1 and CDR2: SGHTA, FQGNSA. The V gene lost 6 bases and the J gene lost 5 bases, with 10 bases spanning the gap. Here the CDR3 reads CASRGRAYGYTF. The DNA for the CDR3 is TGTGCCAGCAGGGGTAGGGCTTATGGCTACACCTTC.

The chain combines TRBV7-2 with TRBJ2-3; D may be TRBD2 (6 bases). Germline V gene sequence: CDR1 SGHTA, CDR2 FQGNSA. The ends were cut back, 5 bases at V and 1 base at J, with 16 bases in the middle. This CDR3 has 16 amino acids. The CDR3 sequence: CASSRPGGWGTDTQYF. The DNA for the CDR3 is TGTGCCAGCAGCCGCCCCGGGGGATGGGGCACAGATACGCAGTATTTT.

The chain links TRBV4-2 to TRBJ2-5; TRBD2 matches at 11 bases. The DNA end lines up better with TRBJ2-7; the J call may be wrong. Germline CDR1 reads LGHNA; CDR2 reads YNFKEQ. The length of the CDR3 is 16 residues. The CDR3 region has the DNA TGTGCCAGCAGCCAAGAGCTAGCGGGGGGACCCTACGAGCAGTACTTC. Its translation is CASSQELAGGPYEQYF.

In this sample, this clone turned up a few times. This chain uses TRBV14 with TRBJ2-2; unclear D gene. V dropped 4 bases and J dropped 10 bases, with 10 bases sitting between them. CDR3 length: 12 amino acids. CDR1 is SGHDN, CDR2 FVKESK, per germline. DNA of the CDR3: TGTGCCAGCAGCCCCTACTGTCAGGAGCTGTTTTTT. Protein sequence: CASSPYCQELFF.

The rearrangement uses TRBV6-1 and TRBJ2-5; 7 nucleotides match TRBD1. Germline V CDR1 and CDR2: MNHNS, SASEGT. J gave up 4 bases and V 5 bases, and 1 base lay outside the gene matches. The CDR3 extends over 12 amino acids. CDR3 sequence: CASSHRGETQYF. DNA of the CDR3: TGTGCCAGCAGTCACAGGGGAGAGACCCAGTACTTC.

The chain couples TRBV10-1 to TRBJ2-2; D remains ambiguous. This CDR3 is built from 14 residues. The V end lost 0 bases, the J end lost 1 base, and 3 bases lay between the germline ends. Germline CDR1 WNHNN, CDR2 SYGVQD (reference sequence). CDR3 in DNA: TGCGCCAGCAGTGAGTCTCAGAACACCGGGGAGCTGTTTTTT. Amino acid sequence: CASSESQNTGELFF.

The chain is built from TRBV5-4 and TRBJ2-7; no clear D. The length of the CDR3 is 14 residues. The ends were cut back, 0 bases at V and 9 bases at J, with 16 bases in the middle. Per germline, CDR1 SGHNT and CDR2 YYREEE (reference sequence). The CDR3 sequence: CASSLGLALSAQYF. CDR3 nucleotides: TGTGCCAGCAGCTTGGGACTGGCTTTGTCGGCGCAGTACTTC.

This chain uses TRBV6-1 with TRBJ2-1; TRBD2 matches at 13 bases. This CDR3 spans 14 amino acids. Trimming removed 6 bases from V and 6 bases from J; junction bases left unmatched: 2. Germline V lookup: CDR1 MNHNS, CDR2 SASEGT. The CDR3 nucleotides are TGTGCCAGCAGCACTAGCGGGAGGGCCAATGAGCAGTTCTTC. Translated: CASSTSGRANEQFF.

V usage is TRBV19 and J usage is TRBJ1-2; D unresolved. This CDR3 contains 12 residues. Germline V CDR1 and CDR2: LNHDA, SQIVND (reference sequence). The V end was cut by 9 bases, the J end by 4 bases, with 12 bases between. CDR3 protein: CASQMGFYGYTF. The CDR3, as DNA: TGTGCCAGCCAAATGGGTTTCTATGGCTACACCTTC.

The rearrangement links TRBV7-9 to TRBJ2-1; 10 bases fit TRBD1. The junction had 3 bases not matched to a gene; V was cut back by 1 base and J by 9 bases. Germline CDR1 SEHNR, CDR2 FQNEAQ (reference sequence). CDR3 length: 14 residues. The CDR3 here is CASSLGQGASEQFF. The CDR3 region has the DNA TGTGCCAGCAGCTTAGGACAGGGGGCAAGTGAGCAGTTCTTC.